Below, 23 T cell receptor beta chains from the same sample are listed, as sequenced in a study of T cell responses to AZD1222 COVID-19 vaccine. Generated by immunoSEQ multiplex PCR, the TCRdb table keeps only in-frame clones and is missing some. Altogether approximately 98,000 clones are present, around 83% being singletons, with the ten largest covering 2.5% to 4%. The material was peripheral blood, obtained on day 0 of AZD1222 vaccination. The source is an adult in good health.

The chain joins TRBV11-2 to TRBJ2-7, with TRBD1 as a possible D gene (7 bases). The ends were cut back, 5 bases at V and 6 bases at J, with 17 bases in the middle. The CDR3 runs 14 residues. The germline gives CDR1 SGHAT, CDR2 FQNNGV. For the CDR3, the DNA is TGTGCCAGCAGCCTAACGGAGGGGGCACGCGAGCAGTACTTC. Protein: CASSLTEGAREQYF.

This clone was counted between two and nine times. This rearrangement joins TRBV7-9 to TRBJ1-1, with unresolved D. Germline-derived CDR1 and CDR2 are SEHNR and FQNEAQ (reference sequence). This CDR3 region has 15 residues. V lost 6 bases to trimming and J lost 2 bases, with 16 bases between them. CDR3 nucleotides: TGTGCCAGCAGGGGAGCGGCAGGAGGAAACACTGAAGCTTTCTTT. The encoded protein is CASRGAAGGNTEAFF.

V and J are TRBV7-2 and TRBJ1-2; the D gene is possibly TRBD1 (6 bases). Deletions cut 1 base from V and 7 bases from J, with 13 bases between. CDR3 length: 14 residues. Germline V gives CDR1 SGHTA, CDR2 FQGNSA. The chain's CDR3 is CASSLEGGVGGYTF. The CDR3, as DNA: TGTGCCAGCAGCTTAGAGGGGGGCGTGGGTGGCTACACCTTC.

This clone was counted once. The chain recombines TRBV6-4 with TRBJ1-1; 8 bases align to TRBD1. V shed 8 bases, J shed 2 bases, and the junction held 10 bases outside the gene matches. This CDR3 is built from 15 residues. Germline CDR1 is MRHNA and CDR2 is SNTAGT. The CDR3 bases are TGTGCCAGCCCGCCCCGGGACAGGCTAAACACTGAAGCTTTCTTT. It codes for CASPPRDRLNTEAFF.

The rearrangement joins TRBV2 to TRBJ1-1, with TRBD1 as a possible D gene (6 bases). V was pared by 6 bases and J by 5 bases, with 10 bases between. Germline CDR1 is SNHLY and CDR2 is FYNNEI. The CDR3 is made up of 12 amino acids. The CDR3 region has the DNA TGTGCCAGCAGCGAAAGGGGGACTGAAGCTTTCTTT. Amino acid sequence: CASSERGTEAFF.

The chain combines TRBV19 with TRBJ2-5; possible D gene TRBD1, 6 bases. Germline values: CDR1 LNHDA, CDR2 SQIVND (reference sequence). V was clipped by 6 bases and J by 4 bases, with 6 bases between them. The CDR3 runs to 11 residues. CDR3 coding DNA: TGTGCCAGTAGGGGGGCAGAGACCCAGTACTTC. Its protein product is CASRGAETQYF.

In its sample, this clone was seen once. The chain carries TRBV28 and TRBJ1-4; tentative D call: TRBD1 (5 bases). The germline gives CDR1 MDHEN, CDR2 SYDVKM. The CDR3 covers 16 residues. Deletions cut 6 bases from V and 9 bases from J, with 23 bases between. In DNA, the CDR3 is TGTGCCAGCAGAAACCACGACAGCCTGGGAGATAAAAAACTGTTTTTT. It translates to CASRNHDSLGDKKLFF. Together with reference TRBV28 and TRBJ1-4, the CDR3 gives the full variable domain: DVKVTQSSRYLVKRTGEKVFLECVQDMDHENMFWYRQDPGLGLRLIYFSYDVKMKEKGDIPEGYSVSREKKERFSLILESASTNQTSMYLCASRNHDSLGDKKLFFGSGTQLSVL.

This sequence joins TRBV9 and TRBJ1-3, with D unclear. Trimming took 0 bases from V and 4 from J, leaving 5 bases between them. Germline loops: CDR1 SGDLS, CDR2 YYNGEE. CDR3 length: 13 amino acids. CDR3 coding DNA: TGTGCCAGCAGCGTAGATCAGGGAAACACCATATATTTT. It specifies CASSVDQGNTIYF.

This chain's CDR3 is CATGQGAGGANVLTF. In DNA, the CDR3 is TGTGCCACCGGACAGGGGGCGGGAGGGGCCAACGTCCTGACTTTC. The rearrangement links TRBV6-5 to TRBJ2-6; 11 nucleotides line up with TRBD1. V gave up 10 bases and J gave up 4 bases; unmatched junction bases: 6. The CDR3 totals 15 residues. Germline assignment: CDR1 MNHEY and CDR2 SVGAGI.

The rearrangement uses TRBV30 and TRBJ2-7; maybe TRBD2 (5 bases). CDR1 is GTSNPN, CDR2 SVGIG, per germline (reference sequence). The CDR3 has 15 residues. With 0 bases removed from V and 3 bases from J, the gap between germline ends came to 15 bases. This chain's CDR3 is CAWSVHGKGGYEQYF. CDR3 DNA sequence: TGTGCCTGGAGTGTACATGGGAAAGGAGGCTACGAGCAGTACTTC.

V and J are TRBV10-2 and TRBJ1-5; 11 bases map to TRBD1. Germline CDR1 WSHSY, CDR2 SAAADI. V lost 5 bases to trimming and J lost 7 bases; unmatched junction nucleotides: 4. This CDR3 has 14 residues. CDR3 in DNA: TGCGCCAGCAGTAACGGACAGGGGGCGCAGCCCCAGCATTTT. Protein sequence: CASSNGQGAQPQHF.

The rearrangement uses TRBV28 and TRBJ1-2; D ambiguous. The CDR3 contains 11 residues. The V gene lost 4 bases and the J gene lost 7 bases, with 7 bases spanning the gap. Looked up from germline, CDR1 is MDHEN and CDR2 is SYDVKM. This CDR3 reads CASSWTAGYTF. The CDR3 nucleotides are TGTGCCAGCAGTTGGACCGCTGGCTACACCTTC.

This clone was seen only once. The rearrangement joins TRBV6-1 to TRBJ2-5, with a tentative D call TRBD2 (7 bases). Trimming took 1 base from V and 5 from J, leaving 14 bases between them. This CDR3 spans 15 amino acids. Germline CDR1 reads MNHNS; CDR2 reads SASEGT. CDR3 amino acids: CASSEGGGQYETQYF. The CDR3 coding sequence is TGTGCCAGCAGTGAAGGGGGGGGGCAGTATGAGACCCAGTACTTC.

The chain's CDR3 is CASSPTGANTGELFF. CDR3 sequence (DNA): TGTGCCAGCAGCCCGACAGGAGCGAACACCGGGGAGCTGTTTTTT. The genes are TRBV7-6 and TRBJ2-2; possibly TRBD1 for D (6 bases). The germline gives CDR1 SGHVS, CDR2 FNYEAQ. CDR3 length: 15 residues. Between the trimmed V and J ends, which lost 5 bases and 0 bases, there was a span of 10 bases.

This clone showed up just a few times. The chain is built from TRBV7-2 and TRBJ2-1, with 8 nucleotides matching TRBD1. CDR1 is SGHTA and CDR2 is FQGNSA in the germline V gene. The CDR3 totals 13 residues. After removal of 5 bases from V and 9 bases from J, the junction contained 6 bases not matched to a gene. The CDR3 DNA reads as TGTGCCAGCAGCCCTCGAACAGGGGGTGAGCAGTTCTTC. This codes for CASSPRTGGEQFF.

This clone turned up a few times. This chain connects TRBV27 to TRBJ1-4; D gene unclear. CDR1 MNHEY and CDR2 SMNVEV come from the germline V gene (reference sequence). V was pared by 6 bases and J by 4 bases, with 12 bases between. This CDR3 region has 14 residues. The CDR3 nucleotides are TGTGCCAGCAGCCAAGGACGGCTTAATGAAAAACTGTTTTTT. It specifies CASSQGRLNEKLFF.

The genes are TRBV2 and TRBJ1-4; D not resolved. The V end was cut by 3 bases, the J end by 4 bases, with 9 bases between. Germline V gene sequence: CDR1 SNHLY, CDR2 FYNNEI. CDR3 length equals 14 residues. The CDR3 spells CASSEETRNEKLFF. The CDR3 coding sequence is TGTGCCAGCAGTGAGGAGACCCGTAATGAAAAACTGTTTTTT.

Turning to this clone: The junction departs from the called germline gene at one end, perhaps through a read error. The chain is built from TRBV30 and TRBJ1-2; 8 bases align to TRBD1. The CDR3 runs to 13 residues. CDR1 GTSNPN and CDR2 SVGIG come from the germline V gene (reference sequence). The CDR3 loop is CAWRRTGQGSPHF. For the CDR3, the DNA is TGTGCCTGGCGTCGAACAGGACAGGGCTCCCCCCACTTC. The complete variable domain, with remaining parts taken from reference TRBV30 and TRBJ1-2, reads SQTIHQWPATLVQPVGSPLSLECTVEGTSNPNLYWYRQAAGRGLQLLFYSVGIGQISSEVPQNLSASRPQDRQFILSSKKLLLSDSGFYLCAWRRTGQGSPHFGSGTRLTVV.

The chain employs TRBV4-1 and TRBJ2-7; D possibly corresponds to TRBD2 (7 bases). Trimming pared 0 bases from V and 4 bases from J, leaving 19 bases between. This CDR3 contains 17 residues. In germline, CDR1 is MGHRA, CDR2 YSYEKL. The CDR3 here is CASSQDYPGGGLYEQYF. In DNA form, the CDR3 reads TGCGCCAGCAGCCAAGATTATCCGGGGGGCGGCTTGTACGAGCAGTACTTC.

The gene calls are TRBV5-6 and TRBJ2-1; no clear D. V gave up 5 bases and J gave up 6 bases, with 6 bases separating them. Germline V gene data show CDR1 as SGHDT and CDR2 as YYEEEE. This CDR3 has 11 amino acids. The CDR3 nucleotides are TGTGCCAGCAGTATGACCAATGAGCAGTTCTTC. It encodes CASSMTNEQFF.

J is TRBJ2-2 and V is TRBV6-5; 7 bases line up with TRBD1. The V segment lost 0 bases and the J segment 2 bases; nucleotides outside the gene matches: 3. The CDR3 contains 16 residues. The germline V gene has CDR1 MNHEY and CDR2 SVGAGI. The CDR3 bases are TGTGCCAGCAGTTACTCGCGGACAGGAAACACCGGGGAGCTGTTTTTT. This encodes CASSYSRTGNTGELFF.

The chain has TRBV29-1 and TRBJ1-2, with 8 bases identical to TRBD1. The V gene end was trimmed by 5 bases and the J gene end by 6 bases; junction bases not matched to a gene: 2. From germline, CDR1 is SQVTM and CDR2 ANQGSEA. The CDR3 loop spans 11 amino acids. The CDR3 DNA reads as TGCAGCGTTAGGACAGGGAATGGCTACACCTTC. Its protein product is CSVRTGNGYTF.

The chain recombines TRBV3-1 (or the pseudogene TRBV3-2) with TRBJ1-5; D is ambiguous. This CDR3 contains 14 residues. Trimming removed 1 base at V and 6 bases at J, with 10 bases between. Germline-derived CDR1 and CDR2 are LGHDT and YNNKEL (reference sequence). In DNA, the CDR3 is TGTGCCAGCAGCCAAGTATCATCCGGTCAGCCCCAGCATTTT. Translation: CASSQVSSGQPQHF.